This T cell receptor beta chain was recovered during a study of CD8 T cells in ankylosing spondylitis. TCRdb used MiXCR to reprocess the 5' RACE reads, holding one entry per CDR3 protein. The sample comprises more than 300,000 distinct CDR3 sequences, around 10% of which are singletons, and 9.1% rests with the top ten. Study results and limitations: For ankylosing spondylitis blood, a TCR beta motif of under 10 highly homologous variants appeared characteristic.

Regarding this clonotype: The antigen remains undetermined.

The receptor comes from a female donor with ankylosing spondylitis or in good health (not recorded which). Source material: blood, either unsorted or a sorted T cell fraction (not recorded which).

The CDR3 loop is CASSAANTGELFF. CDR3 sequence (DNA): TGCGCCAGCAGCGCAGCGAACACCGGGGAGCTGTTTTTT. The chain is built from TRBV4-3 and TRBJ2-2, with D hard to call. The CDR3 is made up of 13 amino acids. Deletions cut 5 bases from V and 0 bases from J, with 4 bases between. Germline V gene data show CDR1 as LGHNA and CDR2 as YSLEER.